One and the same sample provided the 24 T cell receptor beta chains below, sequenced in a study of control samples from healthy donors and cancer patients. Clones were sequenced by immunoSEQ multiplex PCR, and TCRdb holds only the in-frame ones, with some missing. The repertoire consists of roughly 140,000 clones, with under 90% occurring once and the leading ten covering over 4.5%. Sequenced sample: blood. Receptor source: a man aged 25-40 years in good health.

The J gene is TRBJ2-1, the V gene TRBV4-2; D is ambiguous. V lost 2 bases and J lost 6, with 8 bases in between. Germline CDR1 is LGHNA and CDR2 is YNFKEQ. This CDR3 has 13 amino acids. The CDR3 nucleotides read TGTGCCAGCAGCCAACGAGCAGGCAATGAGCAGTTCTTC. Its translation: CASSQRAGNEQFF.

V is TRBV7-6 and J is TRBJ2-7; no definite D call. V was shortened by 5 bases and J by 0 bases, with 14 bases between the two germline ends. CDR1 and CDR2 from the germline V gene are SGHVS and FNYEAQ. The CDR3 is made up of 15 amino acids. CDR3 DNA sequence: TGTGCCAGCAGCGCCGGGTCCGGAAGCTCCTACGAGCAGTACTTC. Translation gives CASSAGSGSSYEQYF.

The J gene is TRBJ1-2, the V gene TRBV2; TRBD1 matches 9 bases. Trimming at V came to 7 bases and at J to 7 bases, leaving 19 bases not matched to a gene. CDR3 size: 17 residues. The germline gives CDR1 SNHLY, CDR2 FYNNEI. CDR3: CASIWGQGRSDPFGYTF. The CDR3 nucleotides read TGTGCCAGCATTTGGGGACAGGGCCGATCGGACCCATTTGGCTACACCTTC. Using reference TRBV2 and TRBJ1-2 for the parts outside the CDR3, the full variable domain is EPEVTQTPSHQVTQMGQEVILRCVPISNHLYFYWYRQILGQKVEFLVSFYNNEISEKSEIFDDQFSVERPDGSNFTLKIRSTKLEDSAMYFCASIWGQGRSDPFGYTFGSGTRLTVV.

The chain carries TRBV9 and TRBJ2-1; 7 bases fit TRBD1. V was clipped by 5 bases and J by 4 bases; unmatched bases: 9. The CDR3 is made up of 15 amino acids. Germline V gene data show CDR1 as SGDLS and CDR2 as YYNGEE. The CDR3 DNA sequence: TGTGCCAGCAGTTCAAGGGGGCTAGCTTACAATGAGCAGTTCTTC. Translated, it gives CASSSRGLAYNEQFF.

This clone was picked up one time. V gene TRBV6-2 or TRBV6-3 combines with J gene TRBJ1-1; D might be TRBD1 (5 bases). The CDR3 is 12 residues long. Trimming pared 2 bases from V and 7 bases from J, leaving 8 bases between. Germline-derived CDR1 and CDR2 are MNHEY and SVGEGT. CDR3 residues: CASSYGQNEAFF. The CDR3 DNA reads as TGTGCCAGCAGTTACGGACAAAATGAAGCTTTCTTT.

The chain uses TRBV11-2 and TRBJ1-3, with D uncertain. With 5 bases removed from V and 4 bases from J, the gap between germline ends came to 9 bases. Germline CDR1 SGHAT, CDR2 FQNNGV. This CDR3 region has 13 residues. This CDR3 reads CASSEQGGNTIYF. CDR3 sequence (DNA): TGTGCCAGCAGCGAGCAAGGGGGAAACACCATATATTTT.

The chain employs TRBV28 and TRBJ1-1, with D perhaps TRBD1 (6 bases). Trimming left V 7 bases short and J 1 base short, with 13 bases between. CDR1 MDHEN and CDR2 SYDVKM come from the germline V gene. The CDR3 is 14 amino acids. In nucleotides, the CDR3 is TGTGCCAGCACAGTTGGACAGTCGAACACTGAAGCTTTCTTT. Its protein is CASTVGQSNTEAFF.

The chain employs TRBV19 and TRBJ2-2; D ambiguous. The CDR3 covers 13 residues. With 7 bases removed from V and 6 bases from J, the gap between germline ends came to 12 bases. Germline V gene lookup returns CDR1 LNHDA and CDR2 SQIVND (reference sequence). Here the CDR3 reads CASKGRDPGELFF. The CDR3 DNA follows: TGTGCCAGTAAGGGAAGGGATCCCGGGGAGCTGTTTTTT.

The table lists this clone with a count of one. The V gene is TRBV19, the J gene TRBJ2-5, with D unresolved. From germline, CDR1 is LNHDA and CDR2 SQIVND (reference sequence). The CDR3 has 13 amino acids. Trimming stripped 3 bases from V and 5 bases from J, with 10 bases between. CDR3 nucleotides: TGTGCCAGTAGTATTCGAGGTGGGGAGACCCAGTACTTC. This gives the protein CASSIRGGETQYF. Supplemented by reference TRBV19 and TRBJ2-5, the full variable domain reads DGGITQSPKYLFRKEGQNVTLSCEQNLNHDAMYWYRQDPGQGLRLIYYSQIVNDFQKGDIAEGYSVSREKKESFPLTVTSAQKNPTAFYLCASSIRGGETQYFGPGTRLLVL.

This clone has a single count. CDR3 loop: CASSLSFPDGTYGYTF. The CDR3, as DNA: TGTGCCAGCAGTTTATCGTTCCCCGACGGAACCTATGGCTACACCTTC. The J gene is TRBJ1-2, the V gene TRBV27; no clear D gene. Germline V lookup: CDR1 MNHEY, CDR2 SMNVEV (reference sequence). This CDR3 region has 16 residues. With 0 bases removed from V and 4 bases from J, the gap between germline ends came to 15 bases.

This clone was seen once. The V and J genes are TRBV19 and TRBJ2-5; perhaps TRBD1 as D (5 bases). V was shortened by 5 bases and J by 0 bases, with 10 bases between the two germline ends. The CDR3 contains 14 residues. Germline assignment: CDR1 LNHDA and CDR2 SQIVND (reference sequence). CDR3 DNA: TGTGCCAGTAGTTTATACAGGAACCAAGAGACCCAGTACTTC. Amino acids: CASSLYRNQETQYF.

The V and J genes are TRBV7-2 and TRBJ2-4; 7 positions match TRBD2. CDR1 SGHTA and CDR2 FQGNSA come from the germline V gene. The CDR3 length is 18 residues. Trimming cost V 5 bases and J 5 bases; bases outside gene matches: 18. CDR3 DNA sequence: TGTGCCAGCAGCGCATGGGCTAGCGGAGGCCTTAGACAAAACATTCAGTACTTC. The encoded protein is CASSAWASGGLRQNIQYF.

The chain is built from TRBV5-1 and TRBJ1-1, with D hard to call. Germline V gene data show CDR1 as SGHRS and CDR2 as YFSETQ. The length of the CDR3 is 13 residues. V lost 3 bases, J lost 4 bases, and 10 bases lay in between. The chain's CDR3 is CASSSQAATEAFF. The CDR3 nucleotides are TGCGCCAGCAGCTCCCAGGCGGCCACTGAAGCTTTCTTT.

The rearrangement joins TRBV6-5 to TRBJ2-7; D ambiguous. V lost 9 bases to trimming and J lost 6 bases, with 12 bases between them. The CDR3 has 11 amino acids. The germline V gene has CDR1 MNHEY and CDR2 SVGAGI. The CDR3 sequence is CASTLAAEQYF. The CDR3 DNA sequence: TGTGCCAGTACTCTCGCAGCCGAGCAGTACTTC.

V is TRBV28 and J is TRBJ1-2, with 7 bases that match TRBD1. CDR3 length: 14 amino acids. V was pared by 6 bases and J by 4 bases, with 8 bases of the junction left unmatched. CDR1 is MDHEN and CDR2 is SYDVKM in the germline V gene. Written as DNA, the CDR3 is TGTGCCAGCAGACTAGGACAGGCGGGCTATGGCTACACCTTC. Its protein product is CASRLGQAGYGYTF.

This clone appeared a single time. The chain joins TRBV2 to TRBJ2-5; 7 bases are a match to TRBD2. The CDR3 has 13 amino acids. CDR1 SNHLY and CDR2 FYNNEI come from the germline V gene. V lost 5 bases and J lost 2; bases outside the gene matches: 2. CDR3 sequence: CASSFSGQETQYF. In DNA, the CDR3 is TGTGCCAGCAGTTTTAGCGGGCAAGAGACCCAGTACTTC.

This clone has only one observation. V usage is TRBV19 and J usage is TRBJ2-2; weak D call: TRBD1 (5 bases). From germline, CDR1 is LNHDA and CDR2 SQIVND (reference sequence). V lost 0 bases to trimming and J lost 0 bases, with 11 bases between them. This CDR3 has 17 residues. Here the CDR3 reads CASSIDPSRANTGELFF. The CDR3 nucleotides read TGTGCCAGTAGTATAGATCCATCCAGGGCGAACACCGGGGAGCTGTTTTTT.

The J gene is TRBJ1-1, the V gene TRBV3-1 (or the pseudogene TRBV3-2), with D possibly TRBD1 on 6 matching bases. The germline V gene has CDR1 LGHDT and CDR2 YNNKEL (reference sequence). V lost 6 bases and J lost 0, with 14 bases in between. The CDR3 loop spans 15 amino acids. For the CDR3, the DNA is TGTGCCAGCAGGGATGGACAGATACTGAACACTGAAGCTTTCTTT. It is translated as CASRDGQILNTEAFF.

This CDR3 is CASTRQGGTGNTIYF. CDR3 DNA: TGTGCCAGCACTCGACAGGGGGGAACAGGAAACACCATATATTTT. The chain joins TRBV6-5 to TRBJ1-3, with 9 bases fitting TRBD1. The germline CDR1 and CDR2 sequences are MNHEY and SVGAGI. This CDR3 is built from 15 residues. The trim removed 7 bases at V and 4 bases at J, leaving 8 bases unmatched.

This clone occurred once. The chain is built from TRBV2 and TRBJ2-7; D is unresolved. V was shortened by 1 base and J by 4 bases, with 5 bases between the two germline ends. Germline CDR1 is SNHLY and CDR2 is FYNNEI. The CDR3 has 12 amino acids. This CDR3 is CASSEVGYEQYF. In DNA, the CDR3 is TGTGCCAGCAGTGAAGTGGGTTACGAGCAGTACTTC. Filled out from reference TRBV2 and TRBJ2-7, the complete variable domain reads EPEVTQTPSHQVTQMGQEVILRCVPISNHLYFYWYRQILGQKVEFLVSFYNNEISEKSEIFDDQFSVERPDGSNFTLKIRSTKLEDSAMYFCASSEVGYEQYFGPGTRLTVT.

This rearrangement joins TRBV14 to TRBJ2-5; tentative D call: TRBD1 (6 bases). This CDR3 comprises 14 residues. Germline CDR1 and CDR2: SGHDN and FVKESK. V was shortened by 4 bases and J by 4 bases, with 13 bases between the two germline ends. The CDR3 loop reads CASSPPGELETQYF. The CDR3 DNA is TGTGCCAGCAGCCCTCCAGGGGAGTTAGAGACCCAGTACTTC.

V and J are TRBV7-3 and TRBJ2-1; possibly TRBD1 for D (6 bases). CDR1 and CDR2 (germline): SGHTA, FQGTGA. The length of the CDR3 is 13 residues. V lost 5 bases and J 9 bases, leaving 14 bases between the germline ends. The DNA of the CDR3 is TGTGCCAGCAGCGTAAGAAGACAGGCTGAGCAGTTCTTC. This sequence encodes CASSVRRQAEQFF.

CDR3 nucleotides: TGTGCCAGCAGTTACTCCTATAAGGGGGCCCATGGCTACACCTTC. It translates to CASSYSYKGAHGYTF. This chain joins TRBV6-5 and TRBJ1-2; 7 positions agree with TRBD1. This CDR3 is built from 15 residues. The germline V gene has CDR1 MNHEY and CDR2 SVGAGI. After removal of 0 bases from V and 6 bases from J, the junction contained 7 bases not matched to a gene.

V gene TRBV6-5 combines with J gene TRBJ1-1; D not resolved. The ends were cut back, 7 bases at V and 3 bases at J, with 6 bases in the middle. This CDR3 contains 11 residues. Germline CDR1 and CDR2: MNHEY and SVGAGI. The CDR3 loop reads CASKSDTEAFF. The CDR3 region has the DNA TGTGCCAGCAAGAGCGACACTGAAGCTTTCTTT.